This T cell receptor (beta chain) is drawn from a study of cytomegalovirus exposure and HLA in healthy donors (dated by TCRdb to about 2017). General notes on the study: According to an earlier analysis of 587 of the donors, roughly 180 million T cells yielded approximately 120 million unique TCR beta sequences and 250 to 350 Gb of sequence data. Donor age, sex, ethnicity and CMV serostatus were compiled together with the repertoire data. A later analysis re-examined previously published TCR beta repertoires from roughly 720 donors and added high-resolution HLA genotyping to investigate patterns of TCR occurrence. Along with the roughly 670-subject first cohort, a separate validation cohort of 120 different subjects was used. An early release covering roughly 580 HLA-typed donors comprised 250 to 350 gigabases of sequencing data and 85 million or so unique TCR sequences. Genome-wide SNP genotypes for about 65% of the roughly 700 donors were used in a later genetic analysis, which treated that subset as a discovery cohort. The study used immunosequencing to profile the T cell repertoires of several hundred subjects and linked those repertoires to cytomegalovirus serostatus. To decide whether each TCR beta V gene segment behaved as functional or pseudogenic, an earlier analysis of nearly 600 of the donors relied on high-throughput TCR beta sequencing. All discovery cohort repertoires had been generated on a single sequencing platform. A few DR-DQ haplotypes were treated as single units for association and clustering because of strong linkage in the cohort. The later analysis used no new phenotypic data to find candidate immune exposures, relying instead on TCR beta sequences and their occurrence across donors. Of the roughly 420 genotyped donors, 80% to 90% were placed in the genetic ancestry cluster associated with self-reported Caucasian donors. HLA typing included class I and class II loci at four-digit resolution. High-throughput TCR immunosequencing, statistical association of individual TCRs with disease status, and machine learning were combined to predict cytomegalovirus infection status. Typing coverage differed by locus: A, B, C, DRB1 and DQB1 were typed in about 620-630 donors, DQA1 in 522, DPA1 in approximately 610, and DPB1 in just under 480. On average, around 240,000 unique TCR beta nucleotide sequences were sequenced per donor among several hundred genotyped donors of the cohort, with 15% to 20% of those sequences being non-productive. The study was designed to test whether signatures of past pathogen exposure could be identified by cataloging public T cell receptors. On the study overall, not on this receptor specifically: CMV serostatus was the only immune exposure information available for the cohort. The study listed 150 to 200 TCR beta chains as associated with cytomegalovirus. Broadly in line with IMGT annotations, most TCR beta V segments showed up in productive rearrangements about 87% or about 30% of the time in an earlier analysis of several hundred of the donors. In vitro tests confirmed that a few of the cytomegalovirus-associated TCR beta chains recognize cytomegalovirus antigens. Fewer than 20 rarely observed V segments, including chromosome 9 orphons, were excluded from the earlier analysis of a few hundred of the donors because counts were too low. Only TCR beta chains were sequenced in this cohort, and the absence of alpha or paired-chain data limited detectable features. Sequencing depth was assumed to be roughly uniform across donors in the presence/absence analyses, though that assumption may not hold. Because some donors lacked HLA typing at each locus, the association tests relied only on the typed subset. A later analysis found that HLA-associated TCR beta chains were more clonally expanded and had lower generation probabilities than equally common non-associated chains. A later analysis associated some 17,000 TCR beta sequences with specific HLA alleles at a false discovery rate of 0.05. In a later genetic analysis, fewer N-insertions in productive TCRs were reported among donors in an Asian-associated ancestry cluster than the roughly 700-donor mean. According to a later analysis, most CMV-associated TCR beta chains appeared to be HLA-restricted, and the HLA associations seemed to be driven largely by CMV exposure. A cluster of highly shared sequence variants was judged likely to be a technical artifact of the sequencing pipeline. Assigning TCR associations to individual alleles was difficult when HLA alleles, especially DR and DQ, strongly co-occurred. A further reported finding was that TCR beta sequences accurately predicted the HLA-A and HLA-B alleles for most subjects in the first cohort. According to the authors, the approach could potentially be generalized to other disease states and immunological phenotypes. A later analysis found that TCR association rates varied across HLA loci, with DRB1 alleles showing the most associated TCRs and HLA-C alleles the fewest. Linkage disequilibrium might explain the correlated functional status among segregating V segments, but an unknown experimental factor could not be excluded. Most TCR sequences were observed very rarely across donors, whereas some public TCRs were present in many individuals. In a later genetic analysis, a missense DCLRE1C variant was associated with V-gene and J-gene trimming of TCR beta chains, and the association was replicated in an independent cohort. A later analysis reported that several top co-occurrence clusters appeared linked to parvovirus B19, influenza, CMV and Epstein-Barr virus. The classifier was reported to diagnose cytomegalovirus status with high specificity and sensitivity in both the original cohort and the validation cohort.

Turning to this clone: Its antigen target is currently unknown. No base qualities exist here, and no much larger clone lies one base off it.

The method behind the library was the immunoSEQ multiplex PCR assay. A mixture of 60 forward primers for TCR Vbeta segments and 13 reverse primers for TCR Jbeta segments was used in the multiplex PCR. The CDR3 region of rearranged TCR beta genes was amplified from genomic DNA with a multiplex PCR assay. The Illumina HiSeq System was used to sequence the amplified TCR beta libraries as 87-base-pair reads. In the source study's methods: Across the 500 to 700 repertoires, a later analysis counted 75 million to 90 million unique TCR beta chains, 9 million to 14 million of which were shared by at least two donors. A nearest-neighbor algorithm error-corrected the raw reads and collapsed the reads into unique sequences, merging closely related sequences to remove PCR and sequencing errors. CDR3 sequences were aligned to IMGT reference sequences to assign V, D and J gene segments. For a sequence to be retained, a match of at least six nucleotides was required to both a V gene segment and a J gene segment. Rearrangements were classified as productive when the CDR3 lacked stop codons and remained in frame with V and J, and all other rearrangements were classified as non-productive. CDR3 was defined by IMGT convention, running from the second conserved V-encoded cysteine to the conserved J-encoded phenylalanine. Sequences without an unambiguous match to a single V gene segment were excluded from the earlier analysis of 450 to 750 of the donors. An earlier analysis of around 600 of the donors classified V segments as functional when productive rearrangements were above 56.7% and as segregating when the standard deviation between donors was above 5%. To diagnose cytomegalovirus status from the catalog of TCR beta chain sequences, a statistical classification framework was built. A later analysis assigned V and J genes by comparing TCR nucleotide sequences with IMGT/GENE-DB human TR gene sequences. The TCRdist pipeline was used in a later analysis to assign CDR3 sequences and most-parsimonious VDJ recombination scenarios. In a later analysis, each TCR beta chain was defined by its CDR3 amino acid sequence together with its V-gene family, and reads without a unique V-gene family were excluded. A later analysis removed nearly 600 highly shared, low-generation-probability nucleotide sequences to deal with suspected cross-contamination and a sequencing artifact. In a later analysis, a clonal expansion index for each public chain was calculated from normalized within-repertoire ranks of inferred template counts. In a later analysis, generation probabilities were computed with a VDJ recombination model fitted to out-of-frame rearrangements, and the resulting probabilities were checked against IGoR. In a later analysis, hypergeometric tests were used to score TCR-TCR, TCR-HLA and TCR-CMV co-occurrence, with a repertoire-size bias correction applied to TCR pairs. A later analysis estimated false discovery rates by permuting HLA or CMV assignments 20 times. In a later analysis, co-occurring TCRs were grouped with DBSCAN, and TCRdist sequence similarity was added when clustering was performed within HLA-allele-positive subsets. Repertoires with fewer than 30,000 or more than 120,000 public chains, plus five repertoires with anomalous nucleotide sharing, were excluded from co-occurrence clustering. What TCRdb holds here is the immuneACCESS table cut down to in-frame rearrangements. Part of the clones is not present; checked against another copy, under half of the missing clones reflect an unresolved V gene, and the others are unexplained. D and trimming come from the DNA, and the V and J calls and clone size come from that table. The sample profile shows about 160,000 clones; 70% to 85% of them were found once. The ten largest clones take up around 4% of the sample.

The cohort consisted of 666 healthy bone marrow donors. All cohort members were sampled while nominally healthy, although unrecorded immune exposures were likely present. The donor was CMV seronegative and was included in the group of around 320 seronegative cohort members. Every donor gave a peripheral blood sample, and the peripheral blood mononuclear cells from that sample were used for TCR beta sequencing. Genomic DNA extraction from the blood cell samples was performed with the Qiagen DNeasy Blood Extraction Kit. This TCR was recovered from a man aged 40-50 years in good health and CMV-seronegative. Sequenced material: PBMCs.

The DNA sequence reads TGTGCCAGCAGCTTAGAGGGGGGGGGAACCGGGGAGCTGTTTTTT. The encoded protein is CASSLEGGGTGELFF. The rearranged segments are TRBV7-2 and TRBJ2-2; a tentative D call is TRBD2 (7 bases match). The V end loses 1 base and the J end loses 5 bases, and a stretch of 11 bases separates them. The germline V gene yields SGHTA for CDR1 and FQGNSA for CDR2. CDR3 length: 15 amino acids, cysteine to phenylalanine. Kept here is only the CDR3 DNA, which spans 45 bases and is read in frame from base 1.